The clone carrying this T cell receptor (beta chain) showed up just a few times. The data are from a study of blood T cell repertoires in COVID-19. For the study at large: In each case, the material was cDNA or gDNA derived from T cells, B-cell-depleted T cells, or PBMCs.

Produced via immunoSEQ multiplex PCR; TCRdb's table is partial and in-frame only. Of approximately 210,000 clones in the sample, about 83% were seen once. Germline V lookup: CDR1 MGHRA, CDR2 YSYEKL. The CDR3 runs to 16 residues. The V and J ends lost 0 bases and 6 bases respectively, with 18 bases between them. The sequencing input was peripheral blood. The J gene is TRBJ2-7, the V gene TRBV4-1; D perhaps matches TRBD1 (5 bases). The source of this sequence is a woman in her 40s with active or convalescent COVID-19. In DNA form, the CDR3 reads TGCGCCAGCAGCCAAGAGTCCTCAGGGTGGGGTGGCGAGCAGTACTTC. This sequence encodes CASSQESSGWGGEQYF.